This TCR beta chain stems from a study of blood T cell repertoires in COVID-19. Background on the study: From the United States, Italy and Spain came samples of acute and convalescent COVID-19.

This table comes from immunoSEQ multiplex PCR, and its TCRdb copy is limited to in-frame clones, with some not included. This repertoire shows about 300,000 clones, about 88% found once; its top ten account for 1% to 1.5%. CDR1 is LGHDT and CDR2 is YNNKEL in the germline V gene (reference sequence). The CDR3 extends over 16 amino acids. Trimming removed 2 bases from V and 0 bases from J, with 10 bases in between. The J gene is TRBJ2-2, the V gene TRBV3-1 (or the pseudogene TRBV3-2), with D perhaps TRBD1 (6 bases). This receptor was obtained from a man aged 70-80 years with acute or convalescent COVID-19. Sequencing was done on a sample of peripheral blood. The CDR3 coding sequence is TGTGCCAGCAGCCAATCTGGACAGACGAACACCGGGGAGCTGTTTTTT. This codes for CASSQSGQTNTGELFF.